One sample yielded the 17 T cell receptor beta chains listed below, sequenced in a study of T cell responses to AZD1222 COVID-19 vaccine. Profiling relied on immunoSEQ multiplex PCR, and the TCRdb table lists in-frame clones only, not all of them. Of tens of thousands of clones in the sample, approximately 84% are singletons; the top ten hold 10% to 13%. The sequenced sample was peripheral blood, obtained on day 0 of AZD1222 vaccination. The receptors stem from an adult in good health.

The rearrangement links TRBV11-2 to TRBJ1-4; D unclear. Germline V gives CDR1 SGHAT, CDR2 FQNNGV. The V and J ends lost 5 bases and 4 bases respectively, with 5 bases between them. The CDR3 is 12 residues long. The CDR3 here is CASSRSNEKLFF. CDR3 coding DNA: TGTGCCAGCAGCCGGAGTAATGAAAAACTGTTTTTT.

The chain has TRBV7-9 and TRBJ2-7, with TRBD1 identical over 8 bases. Germline V lookup: CDR1 SEHNR, CDR2 FQNEAQ (reference sequence). The junction had 5 bases not matched to a gene; V was cut back by 2 bases and J by 2 bases. The CDR3 totals 15 residues. This chain's CDR3 is CASSLLGTGTYEQYF. Written as DNA, the CDR3 is TGTGCCAGCAGCTTACTCGGGACAGGAACCTACGAGCAGTACTTC.

V gene TRBV4-1 combines with J gene TRBJ2-1, with TRBD2 identical over 11 bases. Trimming took 4 bases from V and 6 from J; bases not matched to a gene: 8. The CDR3 runs to 16 residues. Germline CDR1 is MGHRA and CDR2 is YSYEKL. CDR3 DNA: TGCGCCAGCAGCCCCCTTTACCTAGCGGGGGGCAATGAGCAGTTCTTC. Translated, it gives CASSPLYLAGGNEQFF.

The chain recombines TRBV3-1 (or the pseudogene TRBV3-2) with TRBJ2-3; TRBD2 aligns across 7 bases. This CDR3 region has 15 residues. The V segment lost 0 bases and the J segment 3 bases; nucleotides outside the gene matches: 3. Germline lookup yields CDR1 LGHDT and CDR2 YNNKEL (reference sequence). In nucleotides, the CDR3 is TGTGCCAGCAGCCAAGACGGGGGGTTTACAGATACGCAGTATTTT. This sequence encodes CASSQDGGFTDTQYF.

This chain joins TRBV12-3 or TRBV12-4 and TRBJ1-5; the D is unclear. This CDR3 spans 13 amino acids. Trimming left V 6 bases short and J 6 bases short, with 12 bases between. The CDR3 protein is CASSPQLSQPQHF. The CDR3 region has the DNA TGTGCCAGCAGCCCACAGTTATCTCAGCCCCAGCATTTT.

The chain uses TRBV2 and TRBJ1-2; 11 bases match TRBD1. This CDR3 spans 15 amino acids. V dropped 6 bases and J dropped 6; count of bases not matched to a gene: 9. The germline CDR1 and CDR2 sequences are SNHLY and FYNNEI. CDR3 amino acids: CASRSWTGGLDGYTF. The CDR3 DNA reads TGTGCCAGCAGGTCCTGGACAGGGGGCTTGGATGGCTACACCTTC.

The rearrangement uses TRBV5-1 and TRBJ2-5, with D tentatively TRBD2 (6 bases). The V and J ends lost 4 bases and 2 bases respectively, with 12 bases between them. The CDR3 spans 14 residues. Looked up from germline, CDR1 is SGHRS and CDR2 is YFSETQ. CDR3 in amino acids: CASSPLGGQETQYF. The CDR3 DNA follows: TGCGCCAGCAGCCCCCTCGGAGGGCAAGAGACCCAGTACTTC.

The V call is TRBV4-1, the J call TRBJ1-5, with 10 bases identical to TRBD1. Germline V CDR1 and CDR2: MGHRA, YSYEKL. This CDR3 has 17 amino acids. The V gene end was trimmed by 0 bases and the J gene end by 9 bases; junction bases not matched to a gene: 11. The CDR3 DNA follows: TGCGCCAGCAGCCAAGAAACGGGACAGGGGACGGTCCGGCCCCAGCATTTT. Its protein product is CASSQETGQGTVRPQHF.

Here the CDR3 reads CASSLGSGTGNTEAFF. In DNA form, the CDR3 reads TGTGCCAGCAGCTTGGGATCCGGGACGGGCAACACTGAAGCTTTCTTT. The rearrangement joins TRBV7-9 to TRBJ1-1, with D perhaps TRBD1 (5 bases). The CDR3 has 16 amino acids. V was pared by 3 bases and J by 2 bases, with 16 bases between. Germline CDR1 SEHNR, CDR2 FQNEAQ (reference sequence).

V gene TRBV28 combines with J gene TRBJ2-7; TRBD1 matches 8 bases. CDR3 length equals 14 residues. V dropped 3 bases and J dropped 4; count of bases not matched to a gene: 5. Germline V gene lookup returns CDR1 MDHEN and CDR2 SYDVKM. This CDR3 is CASSFGQGFYEQYF. The CDR3, as DNA: TGTGCCAGCAGTTTTGGACAGGGATTTTACGAGCAGTACTTC.

This clone showed up just once. The V call is TRBV18, the J call TRBJ2-5, with 11 bases identical to TRBD2. This CDR3 spans 16 amino acids. Losses at the gene ends were 3 bases for V and 7 bases for J; bases not matched to a gene: 10. Germline lookup yields CDR1 KGHSH and CDR2 LQKENI. For the CDR3, the DNA is TGTGCCAGCTCACCTGAAGGGACTAGCGGAGTTGGGACCCAGTACTTC. Its translation: CASSPEGTSGVGTQYF.

The rearrangement links TRBV5-1 to TRBJ1-2; 11 bases fit TRBD1. This CDR3 is built from 17 residues. The germline CDR1 and CDR2 sequences are SGHRS and YFSETQ. Trimming removed 5 bases from V and 4 bases from J; junction bases left unmatched: 13. For the CDR3, the DNA is TGCGCCAGCAGTCAAAATACCGGGACAGGGGGTGCCTATGGCTACACCTTC. Amino acids: CASSQNTGTGGAYGYTF.

This clone was seen a few times. This chain uses TRBV10-3 with TRBJ2-3, with a possible D match to TRBD1 (6 bases). Between the trimmed V and J ends, which lost 2 bases and 4 bases, there was a span of 13 bases. CDR1 is ENHRY, CDR2 SYGVKD, per germline. There are 15 residues in the CDR3. The CDR3 spells CAISERQGSSDTQYF. The CDR3 DNA reads as TGTGCCATCAGTGAGCGGCAGGGGAGCTCAGATACGCAGTATTTT.

The chain recombines TRBV14 with TRBJ1-2; D gene ambiguous. In germline, CDR1 is SGHDN, CDR2 FVKESK. The CDR3 totals 12 residues. V lost 0 bases, J lost 7 bases, and 6 bases lay in between. Written as DNA, the CDR3 is TGTGCCAGCAGCCAAGATGCGGGTGGCTACACCTTC. Residues: CASSQDAGGYTF. The full variable domain, rest sourced from reference TRBV14 and TRBJ1-2, is EAGVTQFPSHSVIEKGQTVTLRCDPISGHDNLYWYRRVMGKEIKFLLHFVKESKQDESGMPNNRFLAERTGGTYSTLKVQPAELEDSGVYFCASSQDAGGYTFGSGTRLTVV.

The chain joins TRBV28 to TRBJ1-4; D is perhaps TRBD1 (5 bases). Trimming shortened V by 6 bases and J by 8 bases, and 10 bases separated the two germline ends. Germline V CDR1 and CDR2: MDHEN, SYDVKM. The CDR3 consists of 12 residues. In DNA, the CDR3 is TGTGCCAGCAGGAGTCAGGGCGAAAAACTGTTTTTT. This gives the protein CASRSQGEKLFF.

This chain connects TRBV5-4 to TRBJ2-3, with no clear D. The CDR3 has 15 residues. In germline, CDR1 is SGHNT, CDR2 YYREEE (reference sequence). Between the trimmed V and J ends, which lost 0 bases and 2 bases, there was a span of 10 bases. The CDR3 bases are TGTGCCAGCAGCTTGGGTACGGCGGCCACAGATACGCAGTATTTT. Its protein is CASSLGTAATDTQYF.

The J gene is TRBJ1-2, the V gene TRBV2; D remains ambiguous. The V gene's germline CDR1 is SNHLY and CDR2 FYNNEI. There are 15 residues in the CDR3. The V and J ends lost 8 bases and 1 base respectively, with 17 bases between them. CDR3 region: CASVGQRLFNYGYTF. The CDR3 nucleotides read TGTGCCAGCGTCGGCCAGCGATTATTTAACTATGGCTACACCTTC.